This entry concerns a single TCR beta chain. Method: immunoSEQ multiplex PCR; TCRdb's copy keeps in-frame clones and lacks some. The sample lists around 500,000 clones; roughly 80% were seen once. V was trimmed by 1 base and J by 2 bases, leaving 12 bases between them. Germline V gene lookup returns CDR1 LNHDA and CDR2 SQIVND (reference sequence). The CDR3 runs to 15 residues. The data derive from a study of shared clonotypes between healthy human individuals. The sequence derives from a woman aged 40 to 50 in good health. Some clones in this sample may be carry-over from other donors' samples. The sample comprised PBMCs. The chain uses TRBV19 and TRBJ2-7; D ambiguous. The CDR3 region has the DNA TGTGCCAGTAGTATAGCCGTCCTGGCAACCTACGAGCAGTACTTC. This gives the protein CASSIAVLATYEQYF.